Presented here are 7 T cell receptor beta chains from one specimen sequenced in a study of glioma-infiltrating T cells. Amplification of TCR alpha and beta CDR3 regions from RNA used iRepertoire nested multiplex PCR. TCRdb recomputed calls from the multiplex PCR reads with MiXCR, one row per CDR3 protein. Of under 200,000 distinct CDR3 sequences detected, around 40% appear once; the ten largest clones hold 5.2%. Sample: glioma tissue, nonneoplastic brain tissue, or PBMCs (not recorded which). These receptors originate from a human donor with low-grade glioma or glioblastoma, undergoing nonglioma brain surgery, or in good health (not recorded which).

Of note for this clonotype: Sequence at one end of the junction differs from germline and may be a read error. The J gene is TRBJ2-5, the V gene TRBV4-3; 8 nucleotides agree with TRBD1. CDR3 length: 18 amino acids. CDR1 is LGHNA, CDR2 YSLEER, per germline. The CDR3 is CAGSQGGTGGRIQETQYF. CDR3 nucleotide sequence: TGCGCCGGCAGCCAAGGAGGGACAGGTGGTCGTATTCAAGAGACCCAGTACTTC.

This clonotype was observed at least ten times. The gene calls are TRBV20-1 and TRBJ1-2, with D maybe TRBD1 (6 bases). Trimming stripped 5 bases from V and 1 base from J, with 11 bases between. Per the germline V gene, CDR1 is DFQATT and CDR2 is SNEGSKA (reference sequence). CDR3 length: 13 residues. The chain's CDR3 is CSAGAGVNYGYTF. The CDR3 nucleotides are TGCAGTGCTGGGGCAGGGGTTAACTATGGCTACACCTTC.

In the case of this clonotype: One junction end disagrees with the germline gene, perhaps due to a read error. The chain combines TRBV6-4 with TRBJ2-1; D may be TRBD1 (6 bases). CDR1 and CDR2 (germline): MRHNA, SNTAGT. The CDR3 sequence is 15 residues long. The chain's CDR3 is CASSWTVSRDNGQFF. The DNA of the CDR3 is TGTGCCAGCAGTTGGACTGTCTCCCGGGACAATGGGCAGTTCTTC.

As for this clonotype: A single base separates this from a much larger clone, so it may be a read error. V usage is TRBV27 and J usage is TRBJ2-7; D perhaps matches TRBD2 (6 bases). V lost 11 bases and J lost 5, with 19 bases in between. Germline V gives CDR1 MNHEY, CDR2 SMNVEV (reference sequence). The CDR3 loop spans 13 amino acids. CDR3 in amino acids: CAARDGRRNEQYF. For the CDR3, the DNA is TGTGCCGCCCGCGACGGGAGAAGAAACGAGCAGTACTTC.

A word on this clonotype: Since a much larger clone is just one base distant, this may be a read error. The chain links TRBV6-5 to TRBJ2-2; 8 bases are shared with TRBD1. From germline, CDR1 is MNHEY and CDR2 SVGAGI. CDR3 length: 13 amino acids. Trimming at V came to 7 bases and at J to 6 bases, leaving 4 bases not matched to a gene. CDR3 bases: TGTGCCAGCAACCTACAGGGGGCCGGGGAGCTGTTTTTT. This encodes CASNLQGAGELFF.

This rearrangement joins TRBV14 to TRBJ2-1, with no clear D. CDR1 and CDR2 (germline): SGHDN, FVKESK. The CDR3 is 13 residues long. The ends were cut back, 1 base at V and 10 bases at J, with 11 bases in the middle. This CDR3 reads CASSQGGKQEQFF. The CDR3 bases are TGTGCCAGCAGCCAAGGGGGTAAACAAGAGCAGTTCTTC.

As for this clonotype: A clone one base away is much larger, so this may be a read error. The gene calls are TRBV18 and TRBJ1-1, with D possibly being TRBD1 (5 bases). Germline V gives CDR1 KGHSH, CDR2 LQKENI. The CDR3 contains 13 residues. In DNA, the CDR3 is TGTGCCAGCTCACAGACAGCGAACACTGAAGCTATCTTT. Amino acids: CASSQTANTEAIF.